These T cell receptor beta chains were read from a single sample in a study of graft-versus-host responses after intestinal transplantation. Using immunoSEQ multiplex PCR, the repertoire was profiled, and TCRdb retains in-frame clones only, with some absent. The repertoire holds fewer than 15,000 clones, with approximately 84% as singletons. The material sequenced was PBMCs, taken 306 days after intestinal transplant. These receptor sequences come from a human patient who received an intestinal transplant, so some T cells may come from the graft donor. CDR3s include the opening cysteine and the closing phenylalanine or tryptophan. The D gene is left open where the match is weak.

V	J	D	DNA	CDR3
TRBV13	TRBJ1-4	NA	TGTGCCAGCAGCCCACCGTATGACAGTGAAAAACTGTTTTTT	CASSPPYDSEKLFF
TRBV19	TRBJ2-6	NA	TGTGCCAGTAGTATTAGAAAGAGCTCTGGGGCCAACGTCCTGACTTTC	CASSIRKSSGANVLTF
TRBV19	TRBJ1-2	NA	TGTGCCAGTAGTGCCGGACAGCACTATGGCTACACCTTC	CASSAGQHYGYTF
TRBV11-2	TRBJ1-2	NA	TGTGCCAGCAGCTTATCTAGGGTACACTATGGCTACACCTTC	CASSLSRVHYGYTF
TRBV20-1	TRBJ1-5	NA	TGCAGTGCTTGGGAGGGGGCCCAGCATTTT	CSAWEGAQHF
TRBV7-9	TRBJ1-3	TRBD1	TGTGCCAGCAGCTTAATGGACAGGGGCTCTGGAAACACCATATATTTT	CASSLMDRGSGNTIYF
TRBV6-6	TRBJ1-5	NA	TGTGCCAGCAGTTACGGGGGGAATCAGCCCCAGCATTTT	CASSYGGNQPQHF
TRBV11-3	TRBJ1-1	TRBD1	TGTGCCAGCAGCTTAGATGGGACAGGGGAAGCTTTCTTT	CASSLDGTGEAFF
TRBV18	TRBJ1-5	NA	TGTGCCAGCTCACCACTTGAACCGGGGAGGAATCAGCCCCAGCATTTT	CASSPLEPGRNQPQHF
TRBV5-8	TRBJ1-1	NA	TGTGCCAGCAGCTTGGTTCGGGGTTCTGAAGCTTTCTTT	CASSLVRGSEAFF
TRBV28	TRBJ1-5	NA	TGTGCCAGCAGTTTCAACAGGGAGAGGGGTTTCGCAAATCAGCCCCAGCATTTT	CASSFNRERGFANQPQHF
TRBV4-1	TRBJ1-6	TRBD1	TGCGCCAGCAGCCACGTGACAGGGAATTCACCCCTCCACTTT	CASSHVTGNSPLHF
TRBV27	TRBJ1-1	TRBD1	TGTGCCAGCAGTCCAATGACAGGGGCAGGAAACACTGAAGCTTTCTTT	CASSPMTGAGNTEAFF
TRBV9	TRBJ2-1	TRBD2	TGTGCCAGCAGCGTAGATCGGACTAGCGGGGGATACAATGAGCAGTTCTTC	CASSVDRTSGGYNEQFF
TRBV15	TRBJ2-5	TRBD2	TGTGCCACCAGCAGAGGACTAGCGCCCTCAGAGACCCAGTACTTC	CATSRGLAPSETQYF
TRBV5-5	TRBJ1-2	TRBD1	TGTGCCAGCAGCCACCCCCCTGCACAGGGGTCCGATGGCTACACCTTC	CASSHPPAQGSDGYTF
TRBV7-2	TRBJ2-3	NA	TGTGCCAGCAGCTTGTTCTACCGAGCGGTTTTT	CASSLFYRAVF
TRBV6-1	TRBJ2-7	TRBD1	TGTGCCAGCAGCGGACAGGGGATTATCGAGCAGTACTTC	CASSGQGIIEQYF
TRBV18	TRBJ2-5	NA	TGTGCCAGCTCGGGGGATTTCGGGGGAGAGACCCAGTACTTC	CASSGDFGGETQYF
TRBV13	TRBJ2-7	TRBD2	TGTGCCAGCAGCTACGGACTAGCGGGCGGGGGATACTCCTACGAGCAGTACTTC	CASSYGLAGGGYSYEQYF
TRBV5-1	TRBJ2-1	TRBD1	TGCGCCAGCAGCATAAGACAGGGGGTGAGGGACAATGAGCAGTTCTTC	CASSIRQGVRDNEQFF
TRBV5-1	TRBJ2-1	TRBD2	TGCGCCAGCAGCTCGGGGGTAGCGGGGAATGAGCAGTTCTTC	CASSSGVAGNEQFF